Sequencing of this T cell receptor (beta chain) was carried out in a study of regulatory T cells in long-lasting Graves disease. The sample's time point: persistent/refractory GD, antithyroid drugs over 5 years with positive TRAb. The TCR library used RNA extracted from PBMCs. Patients were from an endocrinology department in Xi'an, China. This clonotype has more than one count but fewer than ten. Antigen: not known. Library construction for TCR beta used iRepertoire HTBI primers and Arm-PCR of CDR3 regions. Original processing notes: The identification of approximately 62 TRBV and around 15 TRBJ segments was made across samples. TCRdb itself ran the multiplex PCR reads through MiXCR, one entry per CDR3 protein. It is TCRdb's table, rather than the study itself, that gives the V and J calls and clone size. The data show about 290,000 distinct CDR3 sequences, approximately 20% seen once. Germline CDR1 reads KGHSH; CDR2 reads LQKENI. V lost 4 bases and J lost 1, with 7 bases in between. The CDR3 runs 13 residues.

Overall study results and limits: Sharing of public clonotypes was greater in persistent patients (roughly 2,900) than in new patients (roughly 1,000).

V usage is TRBV18 and J usage is TRBJ1-1; D might be TRBD1 (5 bases). The specimen comprised peripheral blood mononuclear cells (PBMCs), sampled when the disease was refractory, from a patient treated with antithyroid drugs. This clonotype was obtained from a female donor with Graves disease. In DNA, the CDR3 is TGTGCCAGCTCACACGGACAGAACACTGAAGCTTTCTTT. This encodes CASSHGQNTEAFF.